This is a list of T cell receptor beta chains from one sample in a study of control samples from healthy donors and cancer patients. The repertoire was sequenced with immunoSEQ multiplex PCR; TCRdb's copy has only in-frame clones and lacks some. The repertoire holds 70,000 to 95,000 clones, with 93% as singletons. What was sequenced was PBMCs. Source of these receptors: a woman between 35 and 50 years old with lung cancer. The CDR3 runs from the conserved cysteine through the conserved F or W. A D gene is named only where the DNA matches it firmly. Some rows have no size entry. The others give once, few or many, or a class for an expanded clone.

abundance,j_gene,d_gene,v_gene,CDR3nt,CDR3aa
.,TRBJ1-1,.,TRBV5-1,TGCGCCAGCAGCTTGGGACAAACCAACACTGAAGCTTTCTTT,CASSLGQTNTEAFF
.,TRBJ1-3,.,TRBV18,TGTGCCAGCTCACAGGCTACCTCTGGAAACACCATATATTTT,CASSQATSGNTIYF
.,TRBJ2-7,.,TRBV29-1,TGCAGCGTTCGATTATCCGAGCAGTACTTC,CSVRLSEQYF
.,TRBJ1-4,.,TRBV28,TGTGCCAGCAGCCTCAGACGGACAGCAACTAATGAAAAACTGTTTTTT,CASSLRRTATNEKLFF
.,TRBJ1-6,TRBD1,TRBV11-1,TGTGCCAGCAGCCATGACAGGGGATCTTCACCCCTCCACTTT,CASSHDRGSSPLHF
.,TRBJ1-2,.,TRBV19,TGTGCCAGTAGTATAGGACTTCGGGGAGGCTACACCTTC,CASSIGLRGGYTF
.,TRBJ1-2,.,TRBV6-5,TGTGCCAGTGGAGCTAACTATGGCTACACCTTC,CASGANYGYTF
.,TRBJ1-2,TRBD1,TRBV11-3,TGTGCCAGCAGCCCTAGTGGGACAGGCTCTAACTATGGCTACACCTTC,CASSPSGTGSNYGYTF
once,TRBJ1-1,.,TRBV18,TGTGCCAGCTCATCCCAGGAGGGGAACACTGAAGCTTTCTTT,CASSSQEGNTEAFF
.,TRBJ1-1,.,TRBV15,TGTGCCACCTATAATCCAGCCAAGAACACTGAAGCTTTCTTT,CATYNPAKNTEAFF
.,TRBJ2-7,.,TRBV30,TGTGCCTGGAGTGCCCCCGCGAGGACTGCTACCTACGAGCAGTACTTC,CAWSAPARTATYEQYF
.,TRBJ2-3,.,TRBV5-1,TGCGCCAGCAGCTTGTCGCAGCTTCTCAGCACAGATACGCAGTATTTT,CASSLSQLLSTDTQYF